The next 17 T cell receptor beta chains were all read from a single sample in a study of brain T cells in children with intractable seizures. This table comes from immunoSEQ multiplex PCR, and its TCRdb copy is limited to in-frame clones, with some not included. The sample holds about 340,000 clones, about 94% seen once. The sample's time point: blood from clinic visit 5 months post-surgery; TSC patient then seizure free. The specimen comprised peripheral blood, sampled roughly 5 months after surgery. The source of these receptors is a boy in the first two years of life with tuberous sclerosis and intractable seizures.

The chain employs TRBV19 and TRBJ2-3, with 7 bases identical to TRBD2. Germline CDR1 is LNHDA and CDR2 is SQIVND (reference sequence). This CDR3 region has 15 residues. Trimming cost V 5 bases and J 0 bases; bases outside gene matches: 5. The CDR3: CASSWSGESTDTQYF. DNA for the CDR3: TGTGCCAGTAGTTGGAGCGGGGAAAGCACAGATACGCAGTATTTT.

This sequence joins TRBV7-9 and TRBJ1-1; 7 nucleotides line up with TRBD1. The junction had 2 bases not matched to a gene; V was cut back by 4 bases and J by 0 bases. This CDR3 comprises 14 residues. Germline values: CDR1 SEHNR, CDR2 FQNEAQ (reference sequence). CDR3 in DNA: TGTGCCAGCAGCTCCAGGGGGTTGAACACTGAAGCTTTCTTT. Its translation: CASSSRGLNTEAFF.

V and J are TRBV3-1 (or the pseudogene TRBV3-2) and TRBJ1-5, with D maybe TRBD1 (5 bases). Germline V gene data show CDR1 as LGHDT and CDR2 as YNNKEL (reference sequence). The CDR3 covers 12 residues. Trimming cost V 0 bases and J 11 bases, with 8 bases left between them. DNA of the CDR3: TGTGCCAGCAGCCAAGACGGGACGACCCAGCATTTT. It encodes CASSQDGTTQHF.

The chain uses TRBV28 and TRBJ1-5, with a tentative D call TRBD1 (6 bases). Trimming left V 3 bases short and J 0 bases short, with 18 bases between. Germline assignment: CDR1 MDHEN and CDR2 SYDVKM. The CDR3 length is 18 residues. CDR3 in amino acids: CASSFSPDRSYSNQPQHF. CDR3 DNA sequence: TGTGCCAGCAGTTTCTCCCCCGACAGGTCTTATAGCAATCAGCCCCAGCATTTT.

This chain's CDR3 is CASNNLGDYQETQYF. The CDR3 nucleotides are TGTGCCAGTAACAACCTAGGGGACTATCAAGAGACCCAGTACTTC. The chain uses TRBV19 and TRBJ2-5; 7 bases line up with TRBD2. CDR3 length: 15 amino acids. The germline V gene has CDR1 LNHDA and CDR2 SQIVND (reference sequence). The V gene end was trimmed by 7 bases and the J gene end by 2 bases; junction bases not matched to a gene: 10.

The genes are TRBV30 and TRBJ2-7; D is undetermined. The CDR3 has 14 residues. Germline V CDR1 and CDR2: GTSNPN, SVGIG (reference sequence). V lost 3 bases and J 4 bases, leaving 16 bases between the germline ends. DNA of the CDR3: TGTGCCTGGAGCCACCGTCCCTACAGTTACGAGCAGTACTTC. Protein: CAWSHRPYSYEQYF.

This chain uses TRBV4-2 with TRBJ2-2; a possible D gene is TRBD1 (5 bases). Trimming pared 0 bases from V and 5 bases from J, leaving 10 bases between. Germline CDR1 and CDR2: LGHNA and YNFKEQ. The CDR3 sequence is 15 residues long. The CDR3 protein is CASSQDQGWTGELFF. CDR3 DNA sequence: TGTGCCAGCAGCCAAGATCAGGGCTGGACCGGGGAGCTGTTTTTT.

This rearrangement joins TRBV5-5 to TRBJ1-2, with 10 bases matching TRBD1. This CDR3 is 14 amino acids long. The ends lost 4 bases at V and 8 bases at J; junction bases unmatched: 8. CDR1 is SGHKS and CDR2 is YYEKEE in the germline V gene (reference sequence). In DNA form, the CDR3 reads TGTGCCAGCAGCCCTACGGGACAGGGGAACGGCTACACCTTC. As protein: CASSPTGQGNGYTF. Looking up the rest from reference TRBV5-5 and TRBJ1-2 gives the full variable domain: DAGVTQSPTHLIKTRGQQVTLRCSPISGHKSVSWYQQVLGQGPQFIFQYYEKEERGRGNFPDRFSARQFPNYSSELNVNALLLGDSALYLCASSPTGQGNGYTFGSGTRLTVV.

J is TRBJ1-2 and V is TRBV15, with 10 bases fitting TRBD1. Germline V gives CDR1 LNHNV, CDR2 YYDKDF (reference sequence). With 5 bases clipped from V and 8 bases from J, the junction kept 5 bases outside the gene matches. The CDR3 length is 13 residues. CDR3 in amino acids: CATSRDRGLGYTF. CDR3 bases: TGTGCCACCAGCCGTGACAGGGGGCTCGGCTACACCTTC.

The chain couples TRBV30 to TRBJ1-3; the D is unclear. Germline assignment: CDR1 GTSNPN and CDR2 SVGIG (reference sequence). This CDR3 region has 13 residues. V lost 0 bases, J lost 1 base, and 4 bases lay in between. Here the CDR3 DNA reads TGTGCCTGGAGTGTCGGGTCTGGAAACACCATATATTTT. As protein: CAWSVGSGNTIYF.

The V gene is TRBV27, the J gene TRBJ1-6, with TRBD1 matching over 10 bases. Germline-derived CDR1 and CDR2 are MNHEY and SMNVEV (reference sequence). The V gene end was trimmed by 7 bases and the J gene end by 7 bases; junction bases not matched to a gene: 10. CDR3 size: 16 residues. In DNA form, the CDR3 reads TGTGCCAGCAATCGGGCCGGGACAGGGGCGAATTCACCCCTCCACTTT. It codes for CASNRAGTGANSPLHF.

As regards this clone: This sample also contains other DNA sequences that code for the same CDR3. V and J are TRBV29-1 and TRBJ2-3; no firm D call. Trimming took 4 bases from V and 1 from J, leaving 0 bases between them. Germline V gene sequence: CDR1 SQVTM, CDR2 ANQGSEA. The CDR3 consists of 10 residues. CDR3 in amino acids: CSVGTDTQYF. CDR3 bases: TGCAGCGTTGGCACAGATACGCAGTATTTT.

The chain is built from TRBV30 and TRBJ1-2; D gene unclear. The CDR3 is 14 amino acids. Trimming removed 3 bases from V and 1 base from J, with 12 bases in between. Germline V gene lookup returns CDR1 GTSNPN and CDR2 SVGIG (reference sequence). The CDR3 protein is CAWSDTTFNYGYTF. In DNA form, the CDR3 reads TGTGCCTGGAGCGACACTACCTTTAACTATGGCTACACCTTC.

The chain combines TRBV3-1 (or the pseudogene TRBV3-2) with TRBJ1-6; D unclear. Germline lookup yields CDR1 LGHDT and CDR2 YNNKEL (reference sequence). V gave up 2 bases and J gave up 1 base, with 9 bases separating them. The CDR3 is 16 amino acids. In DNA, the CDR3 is TGTGCCAGCAGCCAAATCCGAGGGTCCTATAATTCACCCCTCCACTTT. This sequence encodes CASSQIRGSYNSPLHF.

The CDR3 spells CASSQEGYYGYTF. The CDR3 nucleotides read TGCGCCAGCAGCCAAGAGGGCTACTATGGCTACACCTTC. The V and J genes are TRBV4-1 and TRBJ1-2; D remains unclear. The V and J ends lost 0 bases and 3 bases respectively, with 5 bases between them. This CDR3 region has 13 residues. The germline gives CDR1 MGHRA, CDR2 YSYEKL.

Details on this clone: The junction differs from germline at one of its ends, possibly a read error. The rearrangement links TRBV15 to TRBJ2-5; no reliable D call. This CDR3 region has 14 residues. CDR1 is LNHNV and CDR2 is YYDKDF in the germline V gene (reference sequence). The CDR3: CATSRETLQESQYF. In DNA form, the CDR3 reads TGTGCCACCAGCAGAGAGACCCTCCAAGAGAGCCAGTACTTC.

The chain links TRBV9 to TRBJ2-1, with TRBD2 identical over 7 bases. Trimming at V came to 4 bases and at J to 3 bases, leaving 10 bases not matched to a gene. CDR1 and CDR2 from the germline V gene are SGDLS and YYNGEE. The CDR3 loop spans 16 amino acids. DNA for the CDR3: TGTGCCAGCAGCCGCCGTACGCGGGGGAACTACAATGAGCAGTTCTTC. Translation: CASSRRTRGNYNEQFF.